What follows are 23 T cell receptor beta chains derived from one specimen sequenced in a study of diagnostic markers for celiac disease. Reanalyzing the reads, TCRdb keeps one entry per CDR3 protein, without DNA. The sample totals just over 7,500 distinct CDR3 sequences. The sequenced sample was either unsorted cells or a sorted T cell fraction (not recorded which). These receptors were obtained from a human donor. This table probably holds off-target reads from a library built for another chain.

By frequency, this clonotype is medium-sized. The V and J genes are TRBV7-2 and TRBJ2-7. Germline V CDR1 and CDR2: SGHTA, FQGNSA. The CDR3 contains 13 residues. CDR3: CASSQAASYEQYF.

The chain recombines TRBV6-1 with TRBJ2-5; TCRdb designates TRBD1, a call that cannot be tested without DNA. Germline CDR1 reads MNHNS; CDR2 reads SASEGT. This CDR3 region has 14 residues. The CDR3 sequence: CASSERTAPETQYF.

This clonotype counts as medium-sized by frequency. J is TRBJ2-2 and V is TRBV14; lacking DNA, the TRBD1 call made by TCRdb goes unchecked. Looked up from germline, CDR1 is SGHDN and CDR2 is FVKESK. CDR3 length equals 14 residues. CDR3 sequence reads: CASSLQGWTGELFF.

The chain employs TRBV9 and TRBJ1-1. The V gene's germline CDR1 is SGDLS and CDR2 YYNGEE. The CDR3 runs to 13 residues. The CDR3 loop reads CASSVAWDTEAFF. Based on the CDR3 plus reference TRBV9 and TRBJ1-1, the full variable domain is DSGVTQTPKHLITATGQRVTLRCSPRSGDLSVYWYQQSLDQGLQFLIQYYNGEERAKGNILERFSAQQFPDLHSELNLSSLELGDSALYFCASSVAWDTEAFFGQGTRLTVV.

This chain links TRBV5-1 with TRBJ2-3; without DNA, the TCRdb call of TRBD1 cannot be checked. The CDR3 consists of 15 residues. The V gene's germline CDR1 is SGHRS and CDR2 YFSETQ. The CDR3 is CASSLTARLTDTQYF.

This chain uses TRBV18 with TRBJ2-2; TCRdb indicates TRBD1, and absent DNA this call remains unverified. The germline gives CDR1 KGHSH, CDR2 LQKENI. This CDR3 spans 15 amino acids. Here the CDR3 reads CASTLGQTNTGELFF.

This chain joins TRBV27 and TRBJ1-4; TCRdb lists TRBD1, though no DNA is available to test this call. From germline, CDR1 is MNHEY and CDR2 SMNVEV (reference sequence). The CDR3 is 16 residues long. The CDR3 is CASSRGQGGPYEKLFF.

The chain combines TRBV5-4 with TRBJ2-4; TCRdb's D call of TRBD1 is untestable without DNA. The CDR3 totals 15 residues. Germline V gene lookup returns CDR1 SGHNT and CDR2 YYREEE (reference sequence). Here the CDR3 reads CASSLEGQSGDIQYF.

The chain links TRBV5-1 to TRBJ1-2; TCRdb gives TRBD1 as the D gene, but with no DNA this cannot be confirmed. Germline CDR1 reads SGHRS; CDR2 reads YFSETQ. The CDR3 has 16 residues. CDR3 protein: CASSWGTGGGSYGYTF.

The CDR3 here is CSAQHQETQYF. The V call is TRBV20-1, the J call TRBJ2-5. The CDR3 has 11 residues. Germline CDR1 reads DFQATT; CDR2 reads SNEGSKA (reference sequence).

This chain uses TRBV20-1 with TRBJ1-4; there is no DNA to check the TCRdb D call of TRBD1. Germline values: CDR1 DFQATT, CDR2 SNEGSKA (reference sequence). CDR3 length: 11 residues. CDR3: CSASRGEKLFF.

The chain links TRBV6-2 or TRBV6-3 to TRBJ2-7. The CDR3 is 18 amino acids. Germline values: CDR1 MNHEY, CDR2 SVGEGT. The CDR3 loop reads CASSYRPFGIRKDYEQYF.

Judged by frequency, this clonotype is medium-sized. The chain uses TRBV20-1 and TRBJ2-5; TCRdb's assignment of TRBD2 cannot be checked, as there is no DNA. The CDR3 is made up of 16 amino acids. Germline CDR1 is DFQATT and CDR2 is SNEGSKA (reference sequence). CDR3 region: CSARDARLAGDETQYF.

The CDR3 is CASSLREGRNTQYF. V gene TRBV27 combines with J gene TRBJ2-3; TCRdb returns TRBD2, unconfirmable since there is no DNA. The CDR3 has 14 residues. Germline lookup yields CDR1 MNHEY and CDR2 SMNVEV (reference sequence).

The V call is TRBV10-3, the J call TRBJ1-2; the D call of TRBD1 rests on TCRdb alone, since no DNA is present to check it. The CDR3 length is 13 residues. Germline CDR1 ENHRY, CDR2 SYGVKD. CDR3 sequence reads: CAISERGRYGYTF.

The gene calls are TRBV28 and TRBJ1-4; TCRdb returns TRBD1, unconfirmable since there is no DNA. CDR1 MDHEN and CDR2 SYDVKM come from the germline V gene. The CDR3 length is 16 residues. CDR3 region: CASSLYMPGTNEKLFF. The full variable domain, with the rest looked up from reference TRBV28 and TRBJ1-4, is DVKVTQSSRYLVKRTGEKVFLECVQDMDHENMFWYRQDPGLGLRLIYFSYDVKMKEKGDIPEGYSVSREKKERFSLILESASTNQTSMYLCASSLYMPGTNEKLFFGSGTQLSVL.

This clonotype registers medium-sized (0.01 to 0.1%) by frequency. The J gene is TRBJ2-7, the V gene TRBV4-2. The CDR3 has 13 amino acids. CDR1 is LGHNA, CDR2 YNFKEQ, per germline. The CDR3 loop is CASSQGDYYEQYF.

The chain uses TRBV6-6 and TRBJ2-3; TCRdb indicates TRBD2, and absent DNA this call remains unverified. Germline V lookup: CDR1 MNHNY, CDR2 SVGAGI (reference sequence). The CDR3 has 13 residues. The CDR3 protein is CASGRADTQRQYF.

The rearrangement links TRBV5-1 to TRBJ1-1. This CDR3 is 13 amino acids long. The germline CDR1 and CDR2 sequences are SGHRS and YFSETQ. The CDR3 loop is CASTKGVNTEAFF.

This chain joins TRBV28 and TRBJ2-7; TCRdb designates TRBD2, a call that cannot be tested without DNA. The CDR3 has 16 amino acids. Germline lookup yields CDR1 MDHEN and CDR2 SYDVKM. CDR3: CASSLNAGRGSYEQYF.

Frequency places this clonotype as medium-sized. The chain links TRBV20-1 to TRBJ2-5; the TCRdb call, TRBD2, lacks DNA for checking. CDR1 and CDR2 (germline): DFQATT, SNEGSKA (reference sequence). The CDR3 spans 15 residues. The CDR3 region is CSARPNRALGETQYF.

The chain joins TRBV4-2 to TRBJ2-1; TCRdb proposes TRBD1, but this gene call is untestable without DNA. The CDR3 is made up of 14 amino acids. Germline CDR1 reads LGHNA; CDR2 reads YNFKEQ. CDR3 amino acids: CASSQSPGTADRFF.

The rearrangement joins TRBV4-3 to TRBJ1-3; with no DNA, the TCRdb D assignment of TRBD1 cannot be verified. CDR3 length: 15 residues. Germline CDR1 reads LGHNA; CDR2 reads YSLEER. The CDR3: CASSQGQSSGNTIYF.